The 12 T cell receptor beta chains presented below share a single source sample, sequenced in a study of monozygotic twins with inflammatory bowel disease. Each CDR3 protein gets one entry in TCRdb, which reprocessed the 5' RACE reads and gives no DNA. In total, the table holds just over 300,000 distinct CDR3 sequences. Sequenced: blood. These receptor sequences come from a human donor with ulcerative colitis or Crohn's disease, or a healthy co-twin of an affected twin (not recorded which).

This chain uses TRBV12-3 or TRBV12-4 with TRBJ2-7. The CDR3 consists of 13 residues. The CDR3 spells CASSYGVKYEQYF.

The chain combines TRBV3-1 with TRBJ2-4; lacking DNA, the TRBD1 call made by TCRdb goes unchecked. The CDR3 is 13 amino acids. Germline CDR1 LGHDT, CDR2 YNNKEL (reference sequence). The CDR3 region is CASSQGPSDIQYF.

This chain uses TRBV30 with TRBJ2-3; without DNA, the TCRdb call of TRBD2 cannot be checked. CDR1 and CDR2 from the germline V gene are GTSNPN and SVGIG (reference sequence). This CDR3 region has 15 residues. CDR3 sequence reads: CAWAQLAVDTDTQYF.

The chain has TRBV7-9 and TRBJ1-1; TCRdb's D gene call, TRBD1, goes unchecked for lack of DNA. The CDR3 is 15 amino acids. The germline CDR1 and CDR2 sequences are SEHNR and FQNEAQ (reference sequence). CDR3: CASSLGQGVNTEALF.

The CDR3 protein is CASSLGQGWGEQYF. This chain connects TRBV7-2 to TRBJ2-7; TCRdb names TRBD1, which stays unverified in the absence of DNA. This CDR3 has 14 residues. Germline-derived CDR1 and CDR2 are SGHTA and FQGNSA.

The chain carries TRBV12-3 or TRBV12-4 and TRBJ1-4. The CDR3 covers 14 residues. The chain's CDR3 is CASRESGANEKLFF.

This chain connects TRBV20-1 to TRBJ2-3; as DNA is missing, the TRBD2 call by TCRdb cannot be tested. The CDR3 consists of 16 residues. Germline CDR1 and CDR2: DFQATT and SNEGSKA (reference sequence). CDR3 amino acids: CTEGLVNTPCVDTQYF.

V usage is TRBV6-1 and J usage is TRBJ2-6. The V gene's germline CDR1 is MNHNS and CDR2 SASEGT. There are 15 residues in the CDR3. The CDR3 here is CASSGERPGANVLTF.

The J gene is TRBJ2-5, the V gene TRBV4-3; without DNA, the TCRdb call of TRBD2 cannot be checked. This CDR3 is 17 amino acids long. The germline CDR1 and CDR2 sequences are LGHNA and YSLEER. The CDR3 loop reads CASSLGYGTSGRRTQYF.

The V call is TRBV6-2 or TRBV6-3, the J call TRBJ2-7. Looked up from germline, CDR1 is MNHEY and CDR2 is SVGEGT. CDR3 size: 15 residues. CDR3 in amino acids: CASSYGMVRTYEQYF.

J is TRBJ1-4 and V is TRBV29-1; the TRBD1 assignment by TCRdb is unverifiable without DNA. This CDR3 comprises 15 residues. The V gene's germline CDR1 is SQVTM and CDR2 ANQGSEA. CDR3 amino acids: CSVQLTGQFWEKLFF.

The rearrangement joins TRBV20-1 to TRBJ1-4; absent DNA, TCRdb's TRBD1 call cannot be checked. Germline V CDR1 and CDR2: DFQATT, SNEGSKA (reference sequence). This CDR3 spans 14 amino acids. CDR3 sequence: CSARDHRVNEKLFF.